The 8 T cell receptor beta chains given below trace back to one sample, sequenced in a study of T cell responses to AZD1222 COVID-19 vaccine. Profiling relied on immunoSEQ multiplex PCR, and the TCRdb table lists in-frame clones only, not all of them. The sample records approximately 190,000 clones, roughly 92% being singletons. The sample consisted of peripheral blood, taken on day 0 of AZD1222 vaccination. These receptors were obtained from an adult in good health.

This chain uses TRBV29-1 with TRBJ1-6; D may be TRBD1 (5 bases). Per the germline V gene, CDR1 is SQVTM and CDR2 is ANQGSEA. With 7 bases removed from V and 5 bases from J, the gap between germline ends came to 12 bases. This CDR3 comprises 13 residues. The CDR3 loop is CSARAGHNSPLHF. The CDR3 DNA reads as TGCAGCGCCAGGGCGGGTCATAATTCACCCCTCCACTTT.

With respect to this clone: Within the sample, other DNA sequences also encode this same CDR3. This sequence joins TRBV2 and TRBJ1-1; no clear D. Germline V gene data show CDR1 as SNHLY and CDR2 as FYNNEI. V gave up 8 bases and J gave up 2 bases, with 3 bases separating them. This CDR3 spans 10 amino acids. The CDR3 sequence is CASGNTEAFF. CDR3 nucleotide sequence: TGTGCCAGCGGTAACACTGAAGCTTTCTTT.

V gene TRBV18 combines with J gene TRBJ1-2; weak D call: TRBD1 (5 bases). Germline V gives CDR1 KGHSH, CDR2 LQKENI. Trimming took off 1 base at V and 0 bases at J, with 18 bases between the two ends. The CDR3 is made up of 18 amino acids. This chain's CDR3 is CASSPLQGVGLANYGYTF. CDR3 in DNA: TGTGCCAGCTCACCACTTCAGGGCGTCGGACTAGCTAACTATGGCTACACCTTC.

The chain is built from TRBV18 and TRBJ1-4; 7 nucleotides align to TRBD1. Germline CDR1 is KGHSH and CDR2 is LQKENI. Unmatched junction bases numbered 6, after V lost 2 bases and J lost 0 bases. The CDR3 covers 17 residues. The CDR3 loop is CASSPKDRAATNEKLFF. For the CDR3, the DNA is TGTGCCAGCTCACCAAAAGACAGGGCAGCAACTAATGAAAAACTGTTTTTT. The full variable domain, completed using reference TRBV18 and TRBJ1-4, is NAGVMQNPRHLVRRRGQEARLRCSPMKGHSHVYWYRQLPEEGLKFMVYLQKENIIDESGMPKERFSAEFPKEGPSILRIQQVVRGDSAAYFCASSPKDRAATNEKLFFGSGTQLSVL.

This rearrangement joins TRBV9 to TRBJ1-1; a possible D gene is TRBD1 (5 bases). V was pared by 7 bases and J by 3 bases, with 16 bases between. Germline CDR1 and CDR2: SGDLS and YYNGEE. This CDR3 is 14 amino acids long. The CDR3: CASVRGGADTEAFF. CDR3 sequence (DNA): TGTGCCAGCGTCCGGGGTGGGGCGGACACTGAAGCTTTCTTT.

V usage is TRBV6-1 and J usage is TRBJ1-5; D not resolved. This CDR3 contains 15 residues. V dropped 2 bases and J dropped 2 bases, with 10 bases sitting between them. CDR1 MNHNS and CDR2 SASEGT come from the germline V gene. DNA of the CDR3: TGTGCCAGCAGTGAACTGGGTGGGGGCAATCAGCCCCAGCATTTT. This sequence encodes CASSELGGGNQPQHF.

CDR3 residues: CASSPSDRGPYNEQFF. Here the CDR3 DNA reads TGTGCCAGCTCACCGTCAGACAGGGGGCCTTACAATGAGCAGTTCTTC. J is TRBJ2-1 and V is TRBV18; 10 nucleotides line up with TRBD1. This CDR3 has 16 residues. The germline V gene encodes CDR1 KGHSH and CDR2 LQKENI. Trimming took 3 bases from V and 4 from J; bases not matched to a gene: 6.

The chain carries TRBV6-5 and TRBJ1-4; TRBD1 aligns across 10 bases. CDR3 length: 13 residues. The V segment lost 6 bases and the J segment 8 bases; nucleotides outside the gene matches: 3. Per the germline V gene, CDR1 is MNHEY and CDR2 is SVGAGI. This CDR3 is CASRGQGWEKLFF. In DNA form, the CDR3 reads TGTGCCAGCAGGGGACAGGGGTGGGAAAAACTGTTTTTT.